This T cell receptor beta chain was recovered during a study of blood T cell repertoires in COVID-19. Overall study context: Sources were T cells, B-cell-depleted T cells, or PBMCs; the material itself was cDNA or gDNA.

The CDR3 sequence is 14 residues long. Germline V CDR1 and CDR2: LNHDA, SQIVND (reference sequence). With 5 bases removed from V and 0 bases from J, the gap between germline ends came to 8 bases. Original processing notes: Nucleated cell number was recorded as an estimate derived from reference gene primer amplification. Sequencing was performed with immunoSEQ multiplex PCR; in TCRdb, only in-frame clones are kept and a portion is missing. For V, J and clone size, that table is used; D and trimming come from the DNA. Of around 200,000 clones detected, 79% appear once; the ten largest clones hold approximately 6%.

The clonotype originates from a woman aged 40 to 50 with COVID-19, enrolled during active disease. J is TRBJ1-5 and V is TRBV19; D is unresolved. The sample was peripheral blood. CDR3: CASSGRDSNQPQHF. CDR3 DNA sequence: TGTGCCAGTAGTGGACGGGATAGCAATCAGCCCCAGCATTTT.